The 28 T cell receptor beta chains presented below share a single source sample, sequenced in a study of OX40 agonist ivuxolimab in advanced cancers. TCRdb keeps only in-frame clones here, not all; method: immunoSEQ multiplex PCR. The repertoire holds 70,000 to 95,000 clones, with approximately 86% as singletons. The input for sequencing was CD4+ or CD8+ T cells sorted from blood, taken in a trial of the OX40 agonist ivuxolimab. These receptors were collected from an adult with an advanced solid tumor such as melanoma, head and neck, liver or kidney cancer.

The chain recombines TRBV5-1 with TRBJ1-1; D is unresolved. CDR3 length equals 16 residues. Trimming left V 0 bases short and J 1 base short, with 13 bases between. Germline-derived CDR1 and CDR2 are SGHRS and YFSETQ. CDR3 in amino acids: CASSLVGNRANTEAFF. CDR3 nucleotides: TGCGCCAGCAGCTTGGTCGGGAATAGGGCGAACACTGAAGCTTTCTTT.

The genes are TRBV14 and TRBJ2-1; D could derive from TRBD1 or TRBD2 (6 bases each). Trimming cost V 3 bases and J 9 bases, with 12 bases left between them. CDR3 length: 13 residues. Per the germline V gene, CDR1 is SGHDN and CDR2 is FVKESK. The CDR3 nucleotides are TGTGCCAGCAGCCAGACTAGGGGGGTTGAGCAGTTCTTC. This sequence encodes CASSQTRGVEQFF.

The chain couples TRBV7-2 to TRBJ1-1; D ambiguous. V lost 5 bases, J lost 3 bases, and 13 bases lay in between. Germline CDR1 SGHTA, CDR2 FQGNSA. The length of the CDR3 is 14 residues. The CDR3 region has the DNA TGTGCCAGCAGCCAGAAGCGGAGTTACACTGAAGCTTTCTTT. Translated, it gives CASSQKRSYTEAFF.

The chain has TRBV5-1 and TRBJ2-5; D may be TRBD1 or TRBD2 (5 bases each). This CDR3 is 16 amino acids long. V lost 4 bases and J lost 5, with 21 bases in between. Per the germline V gene, CDR1 is SGHRS and CDR2 is YFSETQ. The CDR3, as DNA: TGCGCCAGCAGCCCGCCCACCGGGGCGCCCGGGGAGACCCAGTACTTC. It specifies CASSPPTGAPGETQYF.

The V and J genes are TRBV11-2 and TRBJ2-1, with D unresolved. From germline, CDR1 is SGHAT and CDR2 FQNNGV. The length of the CDR3 is 11 residues. V was cut by 2 bases and J by 7 bases, with 3 bases left in between. Written as DNA, the CDR3 is TGTGCCAGCAGCTTATTAAATGAGCAGTTCTTC. Translation gives CASSLLNEQFF.

The CDR3 loop reads CSVGSGTESYGYTF. CDR3 nucleotide sequence: TGCAGCGTTGGCTCCGGGACAGAGTCCTATGGCTACACCTTC. V and J are TRBV29-1 and TRBJ1-2, with 7 bases that match TRBD1. Germline V CDR1 and CDR2: SQVTM, ANQGSEA. The ends lost 4 bases at V and 4 bases at J; junction bases unmatched: 9. This CDR3 is 14 amino acids long.

The chain couples TRBV9 to TRBJ2-1; TRBD2 is a possible D gene (5 bases). This CDR3 has 15 residues. Germline values: CDR1 SGDLS, CDR2 YYNGEE. The germline V and J ends were trimmed by 0 bases and 3 bases, with 10 bases remaining between them. The CDR3 bases are TGTGCCAGCAGCGTAGAGCGGCTACACTACAATGAGCAGTTCTTC. Protein sequence: CASSVERLHYNEQFF.

The V call is TRBV15, the J call TRBJ1-2; 8 nucleotides match TRBD1. In germline, CDR1 is LNHNV, CDR2 YYDKDF (reference sequence). The CDR3 is 13 amino acids. J lost 8 bases, V lost 5 bases, and 7 bases had no gene match. CDR3 residues: CATSETGAGGYTF. The CDR3, as DNA: TGTGCCACCAGCGAGACAGGGGCGGGGGGCTACACCTTC.

The chain employs TRBV19 and TRBJ2-5, with D perhaps assigned TRBD1 or TRBD2 (5 bases each). The ends were cut back, 1 base at V and 2 bases at J, with 11 bases in the middle. The germline CDR1 and CDR2 sequences are LNHDA and SQIVND (reference sequence). CDR3 length equals 15 residues. The CDR3 sequence is CASSIGRGRQETQYF. The DNA of the CDR3 is TGTGCCAGTAGTATAGGTAGGGGACGGCAAGAGACCCAGTACTTC.

CDR3 nucleotide sequence: TGTGCCAGCAGCCGGGACAAGAACTATGGCTACACCTTC. Translation gives CASSRDKNYGYTF. The J gene is TRBJ1-2, the V gene TRBV7-2, with a possible D match to TRBD1 (6 bases). The CDR3 consists of 13 residues. V lost 5 bases and J 2 bases, leaving 9 bases between the germline ends. CDR1 SGHTA and CDR2 FQGNSA come from the germline V gene.

The V call is TRBV7-9, the J call TRBJ1-4; 7 nucleotides agree with TRBD1. Germline V gene sequence: CDR1 SEHNR, CDR2 FQNEAQ (reference sequence). The trim removed 3 bases at V and 0 bases at J, leaving 4 bases unmatched. The CDR3 length is 16 residues. In nucleotides, the CDR3 is TGTGCCAGCAGCTTTGGGACAGCCGCAACTAATGAAAAACTGTTTTTT. Translation: CASSFGTAATNEKLFF.

The chain joins TRBV14 to TRBJ1-2; D not resolved. Germline V gene lookup returns CDR1 SGHDN and CDR2 FVKESK. Trimming removed 4 bases from V and 3 bases from J, with 15 bases in between. CDR3 length equals 15 residues. The CDR3 coding sequence is TGTGCCAGCAGCCTTTCCCTTCAGGATCACTATGGCTACACCTTC. This sequence encodes CASSLSLQDHYGYTF. The full variable domain, its missing parts supplied by reference TRBV14 and TRBJ1-2, is EAGVTQFPSHSVIEKGQTVTLRCDPISGHDNLYWYRRVMGKEIKFLLHFVKESKQDESGMPNNRFLAERTGGTYSTLKVQPAELEDSGVYFCASSLSLQDHYGYTFGSGTRLTVV.

The V gene is TRBV7-3, the J gene TRBJ1-6; a possible D gene is TRBD1 (5 bases). The CDR3 runs to 13 residues. Germline assignment: CDR1 SGHTA and CDR2 FQGTGA. Trimming left V 5 bases short and J 7 bases short, with 9 bases between. CDR3 sequence (DNA): TGTGCCAGCAGCATCGGGGCGAATTCACCCCTCCACTTT. Protein: CASSIGANSPLHF.

This chain uses TRBV5-1 with TRBJ2-7; weak D call: TRBD2 (6 bases). The CDR3 covers 14 residues. Germline assignment: CDR1 SGHRS and CDR2 YFSETQ. Trimming took off 3 bases at V and 1 base at J, with 11 bases between the two ends. The CDR3 sequence is CASSYGTASYEQYF. The CDR3 DNA sequence: TGCGCCAGCAGCTACGGGACTGCTTCCTACGAGCAGTACTTC.

The chain employs TRBV4-1 and TRBJ2-3; D not certain. V lost 0 bases to trimming and J lost 0 bases, with 10 bases between them. The germline gives CDR1 MGHRA, CDR2 YSYEKL. The CDR3 runs 16 residues. The CDR3 region has the DNA TGCGCCAGCAGCCAAGAGGCGACATTCAGCACAGATACGCAGTATTTT. Its protein product is CASSQEATFSTDTQYF.

The rearrangement joins TRBV19 to TRBJ1-5; 8 nucleotides align to TRBD1. The germline gives CDR1 LNHDA, CDR2 SQIVND (reference sequence). Trimming at V came to 8 bases and at J to 2 bases, leaving 8 bases not matched to a gene. This CDR3 has 15 residues. CDR3 DNA sequence: TGTGCCAGTCTGGACAGGGCGAGGGGCAATCAGCCCCAGCATTTT. This encodes CASLDRARGNQPQHF.

The V and J genes are TRBV7-2 and TRBJ1-1; TRBD1 matches at 8 bases. CDR1 is SGHTA and CDR2 is FQGNSA in the germline V gene. J was trimmed by 3 bases and V by 5 bases; bases with no gene match: 5. This CDR3 is 14 amino acids long. The CDR3 DNA follows: TGTGCCAGCAGCGCAGGACAGGGCTACACTGAAGCTTTCTTT. Protein: CASSAGQGYTEAFF.

This rearrangement joins TRBV7-8 to TRBJ1-1; no definite D call. In germline, CDR1 is SGHVS, CDR2 FQNEAQ. V lost 7 bases and J lost 6, with 9 bases in between. The CDR3 loop spans 11 amino acids. The chain's CDR3 is CASTLGPEAFF. As DNA, the CDR3 is TGTGCCAGCACCCTAGGGCCTGAAGCTTTCTTT.

The chain uses TRBV7-3 and TRBJ2-7; 9 bases align to TRBD1. Looked up from germline, CDR1 is SGHTA and CDR2 is FQGTGA. This CDR3 is built from 15 residues. The trim removed 2 bases at V and 6 bases at J, leaving 8 bases unmatched. The CDR3 nucleotides read TGTGCCAGCAGCTTAGCGGGGACAGGGACGAGCGAGCAGTACTTC. It encodes CASSLAGTGTSEQYF.

The genes are TRBV9 and TRBJ2-7; 8 positions agree with TRBD2. The CDR3 has 15 residues. Germline V gene sequence: CDR1 SGDLS, CDR2 YYNGEE. Losses at the gene ends were 4 bases for V and 2 bases for J; bases not matched to a gene: 8. CDR3 region: CASSPRGGRTYEQYF. The CDR3 region has the DNA TGTGCCAGCAGCCCCCGGGGGGGGCGAACCTACGAGCAGTACTTC.

V is TRBV5-5 and J is TRBJ1-3; tentatively, D is TRBD1 (5 bases). The CDR3 has 16 amino acids. The germline V gene has CDR1 SGHKS and CDR2 YYEKEE (reference sequence). Trimming left V 0 bases short and J 2 bases short, with 12 bases between. CDR3 sequence: CASSLVGGGTGNTIYF. The CDR3 DNA reads as TGTGCCAGCAGCTTGGTCGGCGGGGGTACTGGAAACACCATATATTTT.

The chain combines TRBV5-1 with TRBJ2-3; weak D call: TRBD2 (6 bases). The CDR3 is made up of 16 amino acids. V was clipped by 4 bases and J by 2 bases, with 17 bases between them. CDR1 and CDR2 from the germline V gene are SGHRS and YFSETQ. The CDR3 nucleotides are TGCGCCAGCAGCCCTTTTGGGGGGAAGATCACAGATACGCAGTATTTT. Translating it yields CASSPFGGKITDTQYF.

The count of this clone is one. The chain employs TRBV28 and TRBJ2-3; 9 nucleotides line up with TRBD2. V shed 3 bases and J 1 base; nucleotides not matched to a gene: 5. This CDR3 is 16 amino acids long. In germline, CDR1 is MDHEN, CDR2 SYDVKM. DNA of the CDR3: TGTGCCAGCAGTTTCCATCGCGGGGGGGGCACAGATACGCAGTATTTT. It yields the protein CASSFHRGGGTDTQYF.

V usage is TRBV18 and J usage is TRBJ2-5; perhaps TRBD2 as D (6 bases). Germline V gene data show CDR1 as KGHSH and CDR2 as LQKENI. The CDR3 runs to 14 residues. V was clipped by 6 bases and J by 2 bases, with 13 bases between them. The CDR3 region has the DNA TGTGCCAGCTCCAGGGACTTGATACAAGAGACCCAGTACTTC. It yields the protein CASSRDLIQETQYF.

This clone was detected a few times. V usage is TRBV2 and J usage is TRBJ2-1, with 7 bases that match TRBD2. CDR3 size: 16 residues. Germline CDR1 and CDR2: SNHLY and FYNNEI. V dropped 5 bases and J dropped 0; count of bases not matched to a gene: 7. The CDR3 is CASSRTGTTSYNEQFF. In DNA form, the CDR3 reads TGTGCCAGCAGTAGAACCGGGACTACCTCCTACAATGAGCAGTTCTTC. Full variable domain (outside the CDR3, taken from reference TRBV2 and TRBJ2-1): EPEVTQTPSHQVTQMGQEVILRCVPISNHLYFYWYRQILGQKVEFLVSFYNNEISEKSEIFDDQFSVERPDGSNFTLKIRSTKLEDSAMYFCASSRTGTTSYNEQFFGPGTRLTVL.

This chain links TRBV7-9 with TRBJ2-2; a weak D match, TRBD2 (6 bases). The CDR3 is made up of 13 amino acids. In germline, CDR1 is SEHNR, CDR2 FQNEAQ (reference sequence). V was pared by 7 bases and J by 7 bases, with 13 bases between. This CDR3 reads CASIPGRGGELFF. Written as DNA, the CDR3 is TGTGCCAGCATCCCCGGGCGGGGCGGGGAGCTGTTTTTT.

V gene TRBV7-9 combines with J gene TRBJ1-4, with 9 bases matching TRBD1. This CDR3 is 15 amino acids long. The V gene end was trimmed by 4 bases and the J gene end by 8 bases; junction bases not matched to a gene: 8. CDR1 is SEHNR, CDR2 FQNEAQ, per germline (reference sequence). The CDR3, as DNA: TGTGCCAGCAGCTCTCGACAGGGGGGAGGAGAAAAACTGTTTTTT. It yields the protein CASSSRQGGGEKLFF.

This clone is a singleton in its sample. The rearrangement joins TRBV2 to TRBJ1-2, with D perhaps matching TRBD1 (5 bases). There are 15 residues in the CDR3. Looked up from germline, CDR1 is SNHLY and CDR2 is FYNNEI. V was cut by 3 bases and J by 4 bases, with 15 bases left in between. The CDR3 here is CASSEPQGGSYGYTF. Here the CDR3 DNA reads TGTGCCAGCAGTGAGCCTCAGGGCGGTAGCTATGGCTACACCTTC.